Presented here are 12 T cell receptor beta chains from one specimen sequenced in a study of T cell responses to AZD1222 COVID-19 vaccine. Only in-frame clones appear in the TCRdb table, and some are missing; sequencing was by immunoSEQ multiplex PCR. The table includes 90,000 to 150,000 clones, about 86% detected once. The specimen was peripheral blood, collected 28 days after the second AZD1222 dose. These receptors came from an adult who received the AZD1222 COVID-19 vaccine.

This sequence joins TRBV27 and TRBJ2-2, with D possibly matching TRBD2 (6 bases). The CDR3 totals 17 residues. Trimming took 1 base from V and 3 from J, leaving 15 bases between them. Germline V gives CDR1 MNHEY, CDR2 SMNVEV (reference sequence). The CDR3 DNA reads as TGTGCCAGCAGTTTATTAACCCTCAGCGGGTACACCGGGGAGCTGTTTTTT. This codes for CASSLLTLSGYTGELFF.

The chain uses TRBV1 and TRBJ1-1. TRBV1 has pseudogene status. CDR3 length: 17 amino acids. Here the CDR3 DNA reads TGCACCAGCAGCCAAAATGAGGCAGAACCGCTGGGCCCTGAAGCTTTCTTT. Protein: CTSSQNEAEPLGPEAFF.

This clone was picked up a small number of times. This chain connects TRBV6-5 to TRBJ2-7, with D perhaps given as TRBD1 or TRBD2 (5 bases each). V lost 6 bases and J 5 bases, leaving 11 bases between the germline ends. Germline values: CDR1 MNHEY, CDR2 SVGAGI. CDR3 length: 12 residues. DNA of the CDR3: TGTGCCAGCAGCCCCAGGGAGAACGAGCAGTACTTC. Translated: CASSPRENEQYF.

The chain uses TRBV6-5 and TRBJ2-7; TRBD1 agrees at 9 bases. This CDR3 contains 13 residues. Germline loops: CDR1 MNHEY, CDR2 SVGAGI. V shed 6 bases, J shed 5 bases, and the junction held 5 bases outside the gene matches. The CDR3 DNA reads TGTGCCAGCAGCCGACAGGGGGGAAACGAGCAGTACTTC. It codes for CASSRQGGNEQYF.

The CDR3 reads CASSGKLAEETQYF. The CDR3 nucleotides are TGTGCCAGCAGTGGGAAGCTAGCGGAAGAGACCCAGTACTTC. The rearrangement links TRBV6-4 to TRBJ2-5; 7 bases fit TRBD2. The CDR3 spans 14 residues. Germline values: CDR1 MRHNA, CDR2 SNTAGT. Germline trimming cut 4 bases from V and 3 bases from J; bases unmatched to any gene: 5.

CDR3 in DNA: TGTGCCACCAGTGTACCCCTCCACTTT. Protein sequence: CATSVPLHF. This sequence joins TRBV24-1 and TRBJ1-6; no clear D gene. Trimming left V 5 bases short and J 12 bases short, with 1 base between. Germline values: CDR1 KGHDR, CDR2 SFDVKD. This CDR3 has 9 residues.

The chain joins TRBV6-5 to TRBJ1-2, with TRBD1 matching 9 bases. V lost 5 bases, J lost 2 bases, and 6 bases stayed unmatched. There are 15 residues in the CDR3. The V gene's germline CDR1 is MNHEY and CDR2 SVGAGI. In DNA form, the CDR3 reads TGTGCCAGCAGTAGCCGGGACAGGGAGAACTATGGCTACACCTTC. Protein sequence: CASSSRDRENYGYTF.

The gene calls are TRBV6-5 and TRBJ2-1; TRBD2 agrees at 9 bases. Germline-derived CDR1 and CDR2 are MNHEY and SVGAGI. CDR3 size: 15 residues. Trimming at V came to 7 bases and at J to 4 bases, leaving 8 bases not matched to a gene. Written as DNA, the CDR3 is TGTGCCAGCACCCAGGGGGGACTAGCTTACAATGAGCAGTTCTTC. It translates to CASTQGGLAYNEQFF.

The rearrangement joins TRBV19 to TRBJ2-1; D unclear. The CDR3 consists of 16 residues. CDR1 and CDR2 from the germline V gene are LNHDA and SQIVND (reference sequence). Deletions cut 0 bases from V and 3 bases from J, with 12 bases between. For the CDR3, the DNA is TGTGCCAGTAGTATAGATCCCTATAGGTACTACAATGAGCAGTTCTTC. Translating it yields CASSIDPYRYYNEQFF.

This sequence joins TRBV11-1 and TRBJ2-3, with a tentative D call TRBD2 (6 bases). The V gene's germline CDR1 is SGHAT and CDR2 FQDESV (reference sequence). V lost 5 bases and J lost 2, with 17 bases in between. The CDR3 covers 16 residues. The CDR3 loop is CASSLGVAGYTDTQYF. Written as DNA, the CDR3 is TGTGCCAGCAGCCTAGGGGTTGCGGGGTACACAGATACGCAGTATTTT.

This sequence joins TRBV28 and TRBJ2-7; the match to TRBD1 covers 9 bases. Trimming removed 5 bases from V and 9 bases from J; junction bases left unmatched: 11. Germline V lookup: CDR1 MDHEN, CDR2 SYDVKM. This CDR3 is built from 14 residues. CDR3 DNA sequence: TGTGCCAGCAGTCCCCCGGGGACAGGGAAAGGGCAGTACTTC. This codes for CASSPPGTGKGQYF.

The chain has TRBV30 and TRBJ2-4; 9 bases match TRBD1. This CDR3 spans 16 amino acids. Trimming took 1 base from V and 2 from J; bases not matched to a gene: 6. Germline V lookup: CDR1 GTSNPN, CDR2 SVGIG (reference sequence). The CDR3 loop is CAWSGMGQGTKNIQYF. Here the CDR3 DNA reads TGTGCCTGGAGTGGAATGGGACAGGGAACCAAAAACATTCAGTACTTC. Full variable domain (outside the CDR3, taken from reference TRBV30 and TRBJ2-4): SQTIHQWPATLVQPVGSPLSLECTVEGTSNPNLYWYRQAAGRGLQLLFYSVGIGQISSEVPQNLSASRPQDRQFILSSKKLLLSDSGFYLCAWSGMGQGTKNIQYFGAGTRLSVL.